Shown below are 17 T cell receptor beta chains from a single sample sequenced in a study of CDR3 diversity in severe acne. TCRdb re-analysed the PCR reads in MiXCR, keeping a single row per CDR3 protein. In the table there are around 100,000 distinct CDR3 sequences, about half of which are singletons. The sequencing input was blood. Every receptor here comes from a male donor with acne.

The CDR3 DNA is TGTGCCAGCAGCTTAGATCCCGGACAGGGTGGCACCGGGGAGCTGTTTTTT. Amino acid sequence: CASSLDPGQGGTGELFF. The chain couples TRBV11-3 to TRBJ2-2; 8 bases agree with TRBD1. The germline CDR1 and CDR2 sequences are SGHNT and YENEEA. V was clipped by 0 bases and J by 4 bases; unmatched bases: 7. The CDR3 totals 17 residues.

The CDR3 sequence is CASSEGAGGWLNEQFF. CDR3 nucleotide sequence: TGTGCCAGCAGTGAAGGGGCGGGAGGTTGGCTCAATGAGCAGTTCTTC. This chain uses TRBV2 with TRBJ2-1; 8 bases agree with TRBD2. With 1 base clipped from V and 6 bases from J, the junction kept 8 bases outside the gene matches. The germline V gene has CDR1 SNHLY and CDR2 FYNNEI. The CDR3 consists of 16 residues.

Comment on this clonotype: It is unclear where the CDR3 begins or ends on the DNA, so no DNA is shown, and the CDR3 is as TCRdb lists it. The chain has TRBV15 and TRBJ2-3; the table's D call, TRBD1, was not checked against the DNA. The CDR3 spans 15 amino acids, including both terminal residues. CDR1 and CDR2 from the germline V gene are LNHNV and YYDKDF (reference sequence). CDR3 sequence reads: CATSSFGTGTDTRYF.

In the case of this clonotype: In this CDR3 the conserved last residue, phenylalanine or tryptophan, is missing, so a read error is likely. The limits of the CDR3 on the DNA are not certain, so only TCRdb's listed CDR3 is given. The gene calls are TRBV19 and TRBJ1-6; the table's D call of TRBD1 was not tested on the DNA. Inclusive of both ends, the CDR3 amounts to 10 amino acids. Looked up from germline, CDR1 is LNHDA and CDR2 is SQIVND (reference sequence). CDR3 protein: CASSIAPRTS.

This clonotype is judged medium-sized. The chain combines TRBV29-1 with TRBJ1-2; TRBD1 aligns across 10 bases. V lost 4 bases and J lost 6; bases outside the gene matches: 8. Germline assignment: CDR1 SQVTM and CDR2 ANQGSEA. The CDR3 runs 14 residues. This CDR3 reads CSVGLGTGENGYTF. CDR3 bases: TGCAGCGTTGGACTGGGGACAGGGGAGAATGGCTACACCTTC.

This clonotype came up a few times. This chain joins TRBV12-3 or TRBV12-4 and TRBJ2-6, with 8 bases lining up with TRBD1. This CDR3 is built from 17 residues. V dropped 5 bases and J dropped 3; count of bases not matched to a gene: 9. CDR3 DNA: TGTGCCAGCAGTCCAGGACAGGGTTTCATTGGGGCCAACGTCCTGACTTTC. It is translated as CASSPGQGFIGANVLTF.

The CDR3 protein is CASSLWRLAGTYNEQFF. CDR3 nucleotides: TGTGCCAGCAGCTTATGGAGGCTAGCGGGGACCTACAATGAGCAGTTCTTC. The rearrangement joins TRBV7-2 to TRBJ2-1; TRBD2 aligns across 9 bases. This CDR3 is 17 amino acids long. Trimming cost V 2 bases and J 2 bases; bases outside gene matches: 7. CDR1 is SGHTA and CDR2 is FQGNSA in the germline V gene.

The CDR3 here is CASSSYNCEQYV. The DNA for the CDR3 is TGTGCCAGCAGTTCCTACAACTGCGAGCAGTACGTC. V is TRBV28 and J is TRBJ2-7; D call uncertain. V was trimmed by 4 bases and J by 6 bases, leaving 10 bases between them. The CDR3 is 12 amino acids. CDR1 is MDHEN, CDR2 SYDVKM, per germline.

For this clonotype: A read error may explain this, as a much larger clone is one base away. DNA of the CDR3: TGTGCCAGCAGCTTAAGGTCCGCGGGAAATACCGAGGAGCTGTTTTTT. Encoded protein: CASSLRSAGNTEELFF. V usage is TRBV7-2 and J usage is TRBJ2-2, with D perhaps TRBD2 (6 bases). Germline CDR1 reads SGHTA; CDR2 reads FQGNSA. The CDR3 length is 16 residues.

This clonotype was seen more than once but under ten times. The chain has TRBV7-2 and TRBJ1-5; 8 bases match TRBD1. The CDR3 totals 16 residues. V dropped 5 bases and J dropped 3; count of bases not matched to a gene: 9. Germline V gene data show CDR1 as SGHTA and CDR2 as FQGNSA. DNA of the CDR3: TGTGCCAGCAGCGTAAACCCAGGGGGCCTCAATCAGCCCCAGCATTTT. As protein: CASSVNPGGLNQPQHF.

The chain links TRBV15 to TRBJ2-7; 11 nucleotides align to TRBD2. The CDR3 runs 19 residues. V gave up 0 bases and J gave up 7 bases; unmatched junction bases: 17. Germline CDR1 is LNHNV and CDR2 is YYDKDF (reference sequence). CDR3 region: CATSREGLAGPPLVGEQYF. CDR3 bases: TGTGCCACCAGCAGAGAAGGACTAGCGGGCCCCCCCCTCGTGGGTGAGCAGTACTTC.

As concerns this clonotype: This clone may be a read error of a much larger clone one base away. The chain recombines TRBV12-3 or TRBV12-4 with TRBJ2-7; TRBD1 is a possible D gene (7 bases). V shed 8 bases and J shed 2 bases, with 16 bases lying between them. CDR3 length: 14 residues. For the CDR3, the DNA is TGTGCCAGCGGTGGCGGGGACAGACCCTACGAGCAGTACTTC. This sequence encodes CASGGGDRPYEQYF.

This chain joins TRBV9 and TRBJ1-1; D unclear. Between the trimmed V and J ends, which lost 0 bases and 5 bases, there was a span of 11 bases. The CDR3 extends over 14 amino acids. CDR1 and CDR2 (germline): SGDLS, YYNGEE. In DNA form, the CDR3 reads TGTGCCAGCAGCGTAGTGAGGGATTGGACTGAAGCTTTCTTT. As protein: CASSVVRDWTEAFF.

As DNA, the CDR3 is TGTGCCAGCAGCTCCGGGGGGCCCGGGAGCTCCTACGAGCAGTACTTC. Protein product: CASSSGGPGSSYEQYF. The rearrangement uses TRBV7-9 and TRBJ2-7; tentatively, D is TRBD2 (7 bases). The V and J ends lost 4 bases and 0 bases respectively, with 16 bases between them. Looked up from germline, CDR1 is SEHNR and CDR2 is FQNEAQ (reference sequence). This CDR3 comprises 16 residues.

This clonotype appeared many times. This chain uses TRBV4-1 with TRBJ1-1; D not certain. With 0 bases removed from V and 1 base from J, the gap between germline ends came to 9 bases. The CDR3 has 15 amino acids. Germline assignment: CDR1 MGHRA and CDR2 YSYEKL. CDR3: CASSQDKAGNTEAFF. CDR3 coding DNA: TGCGCCAGCAGCCAAGATAAGGCAGGGAACACTGAAGCTTTCTTT.

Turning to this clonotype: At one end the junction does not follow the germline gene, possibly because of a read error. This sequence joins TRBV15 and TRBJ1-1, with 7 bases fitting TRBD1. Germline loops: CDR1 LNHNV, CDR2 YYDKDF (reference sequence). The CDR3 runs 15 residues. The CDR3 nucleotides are TGTACCACCAGCAGTGGTAACAGGGGAGTGACTGAAGCTCTCTTT. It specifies CTTSSGNRGVTEALF. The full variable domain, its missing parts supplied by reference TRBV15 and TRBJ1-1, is DAMVIQNPRYQVTQFGKPVTLSCSQTLNHNVMYWYQQKSSQAPKLLFHYYDKDFNNEADTPDNFQSRRPNTSFCFLDIRSPGLGDTAMYLCTTSSGNRGVTEALFGQGTRLTVV.

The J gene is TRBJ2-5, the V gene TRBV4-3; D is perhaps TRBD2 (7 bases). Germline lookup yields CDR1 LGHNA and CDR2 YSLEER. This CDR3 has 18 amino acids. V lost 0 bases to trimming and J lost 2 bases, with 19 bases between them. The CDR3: CASSQDTLGGVAQETQYF. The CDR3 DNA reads TGCGCCAGCAGCCAAGATACCCTAGGGGGGGTTGCGCAAGAGACCCAGTACTTC.